This TCR beta chain was identified during a study of blood T cell repertoires in COVID-19. Living in 24 US areas, the participants were between roughly 18 and 89 years of age. Cohorts were assigned according to the clinical history that participants reported. Each recovered donor of Cohort 3 presented with two negative PCRs, clearance, or symptom resolution. Authors' data handling: Cell counts per sample came from amplifying reference gene primers. Sequenced by immunoSEQ multiplex PCR; TCRdb stores in-frame clones only, minus some. V, J and clone size derive from that table, while D and trimming were established from the DNA sequence. The data show around 390,000 clones, just under 90% seen once. The V end was cut by 2 bases, the J end by 10 bases, with 15 bases between. The CDR3 consists of 14 residues.

The receptor's source is a woman aged 45 to 65 who had recovered from COVID-19. The rearrangement uses TRBV23-1 and TRBJ2-1; maybe TRBD2 (6 bases). TRBV23-1 is classed as an ORF, of uncertain function. The sample comprised PBMCs or T cells enriched from blood (not recorded which). The CDR3 here is CASSQGLEGGEQFF. The DNA for the CDR3 is TGCGCCAGCAGTCAAGGTTTGGAGGGCGGGGAGCAGTTCTTC.